This TCR beta chain originates from a study of T cell responses to AZD1222 COVID-19 vaccine (dated by TCRdb to the early 2020s). For the wider study: AZD1222 recipients given second doses at about 4 weeks or at about 12 weeks were pooled, since spike-specific TCR depth and breadth were not found to differ between the two schedules. TCR sequencing was performed for 233 trial participants, of whom roughly 200 were given two doses of AZD1222 and approximately 25 were given two doses of MenACWY control vaccine. Trial participants were enrolled by age into subgroups of 18-55, 56-69 and 70-plus years, and around 150, 28 and 57 TCR-sequenced participants, respectively, were included in these subgroups.

The CDR3 regions of human TCRbeta chains were subjected to immunosequencing. As for the original processing: Repertoire TCRs were matched against a reference library of SARS-CoV-2-specific TCRs generated with the MIRA antigen-specificity platform. Breadth was defined as the fraction of unique TCRs that were SARS-CoV-2-associated. Depth was defined as the fraction of total T cells that were SARS-CoV-2-associated. Using the MIRA data, every spike-specific TCR was mapped to the spike region that the TCR reacted to and assigned to either a CD4 or a CD8 class. Log10-transformed breadth and depth values were compared by one-way ANOVA with Sidak's multiple comparisons tests. TCRdb mirrors the immuneACCESS table, restricted to in-frame sequences. Some clones are absent from its copies; in checked studies, under half trace to an unresolved V gene, and the reason for the others is unknown. The V and J calls and clone size were taken over from that table, and D and trimming were inferred from the DNA. The sample yields about 97,000 clones; around nine tenths were counted once. The ten most abundant clones make up 2.8% of the sample.

On the study overall, not on this receptor specifically: In the small 56-69-year group, the increase in depth fell short of significance, most likely because of low power. Nearly half of unique spike-specific TCRs reportedly recognized epitopes outside regions mutated in the B.1.351 and B.1.1.7 variants. The whole spike protein was spanned by vaccine-associated CD4 TCRs, and dominant responses were seen in regions 160-218 and 743-854. A significant rise in spike-specific TCR breadth and depth was observed after two AZD1222 doses relative to day 0 and relative to MenACWY recipients. Most participants were white British and females outnumbered males, and the authors suggested that clonal diversity may have been underestimated. Conclusions about previously exposed vaccinees are limited, since just 5 to 7 AZD1222 recipients were seropositive for SARS-CoV-2 at baseline. No day 14 peak-response samples were available, so repertoires were characterized only after the peak T cell response.

On this clone: Its target antigen remains unknown. One base away there is no much larger clone; base qualities are not given.

The time point label, as the study defines it: baseline before first vaccination. Samples from vaccinated people were obtained from the UK trials COV001 and COV002, which included a single-blind randomized controlled phase 2/3 trial of AZD1222 (ChAdOx1 nCoV-19) in healthy adults. For TCRbeta chain sequencing, PBMC samples from trial participants were taken at day 0 and at day 28 after the second dose. The CDR1 and CDR2 encoded by the germline V gene (reference sequence) are MNHNY and SVGAGI. The CDR3, from cysteine to phenylalanine, totals 13 residues. Just the 39-base CDR3 DNA is kept, in frame starting at base 1. The germline V end is reduced by 4 bases and the J end by 5 bases; junction bases left unmatched: 2.

This material consisted of peripheral blood, taken on day 0 of AZD1222 vaccination. The chain links TRBV6-6 with TRBJ1-1, with 9 junctional bases fitting TRBD1. The receptor comes from an adult in good health. The CDR3 corresponds to CASSFGTGTEAFF. The DNA sequence is TGTGCCAGCAGTTTCGGGACAGGGACTGAAGCTTTCTTT.